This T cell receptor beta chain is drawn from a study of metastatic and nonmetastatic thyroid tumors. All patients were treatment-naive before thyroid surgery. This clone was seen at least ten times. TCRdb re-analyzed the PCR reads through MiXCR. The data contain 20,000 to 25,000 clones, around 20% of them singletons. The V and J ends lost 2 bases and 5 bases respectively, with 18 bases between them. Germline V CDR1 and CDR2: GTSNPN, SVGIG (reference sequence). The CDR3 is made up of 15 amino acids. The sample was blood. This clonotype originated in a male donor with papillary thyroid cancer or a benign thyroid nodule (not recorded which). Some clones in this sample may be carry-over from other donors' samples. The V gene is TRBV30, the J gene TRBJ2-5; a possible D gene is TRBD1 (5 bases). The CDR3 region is CAWSIGQGDSETQYF. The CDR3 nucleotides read TGTGCCTGGAGTATCGGGCAGGGTGACAGTGAGACCCAGTACTTC.